One and the same sample provided the 13 T cell receptor beta chains below, sequenced in a study of blood T cells in healthy people across ages. The second PCR ran about 6 to 12 cycles with a sample-barcoded 5' primer and J-beta primers. TCRdb analysed the 5' RACE reads with MiXCR anew, one entry per CDR3 protein. The profile shows around 1,700,000 distinct CDR3 sequences, over 25% of them singletons. Sample: blood. The origin of the receptors is a woman under 40 in good health.

This chain connects TRBV14 to TRBJ2-1; possibly TRBD2 for D (5 bases). The DNA end favors TRBJ2-7, so the J call may be wrong. CDR1 is SGHDN, CDR2 FVKESK, per germline. This CDR3 contains 16 residues. The CDR3 reads CASSQERLNSYNEQYF. The CDR3 region has the DNA TGTGCCAGCAGCCAAGAGCGACTAAACTCCTACAATGAGCAGTACTTC.

There are a few counts of this clonotype. The rearrangement uses TRBV2 and TRBJ1-4; 10 bases align to TRBD1. Germline V CDR1 and CDR2: SNHLY, FYNNEI. This CDR3 contains 14 residues. V lost 6 bases to trimming and J lost 8 bases; unmatched junction nucleotides: 6. The CDR3 here is CASRADRGHEKLFF. In DNA, the CDR3 is TGTGCCAGCAGGGCAGACAGGGGGCACGAAAAACTGTTTTTT.

This clonotype was found many times. This rearrangement joins TRBV29-1 to TRBJ1-2, with 9 bases aligning to TRBD1. Germline-derived CDR1 and CDR2 are SQVTM and ANQGSEA. V shed 7 bases and J 5 bases; nucleotides not matched to a gene: 8. The CDR3 consists of 13 residues. The CDR3 reads CSAQRTGDYGYTF. The DNA of the CDR3 is TGCAGCGCACAAAGGACAGGGGATTATGGCTACACCTTC.

The chain carries TRBV12-3 or TRBV12-4 and TRBJ2-7; 10 bases are a match to TRBD2. This CDR3 contains 14 residues. V lost 3 bases, J lost 4 bases, and 3 bases stayed unmatched. The CDR3 DNA follows: TGTGCCAGCAGTTTCCTAGCGGGAGAATACGAGCAGTACTTC. It encodes CASSFLAGEYEQYF.

This clonotype occurred a few times. The chain recombines TRBV7-9 with TRBJ2-7; D unresolved. The CDR3 sequence is 14 residues long. The germline V and J ends were trimmed by 5 bases and 3 bases, with 14 bases remaining between them. The V gene's germline CDR1 is SEHNR and CDR2 FQNEAQ (reference sequence). The CDR3 nucleotides read TGTGCCAGCAGCCCGGACGGTGAGCTCTACGAGCAGTACTTC. It codes for CASSPDGELYEQYF.

The J gene is TRBJ1-2, the V gene TRBV20-1, with 9 positions matching TRBD1. The V segment lost 6 bases and the J segment 8 bases; nucleotides outside the gene matches: 10. Germline CDR1 and CDR2: DFQATT and SNEGSKA (reference sequence). CDR3 length equals 13 residues. DNA of the CDR3: TGCAGTGCCGGGACAGGGAGAGTTGGGGGCTACACCTTC. Translated: CSAGTGRVGGYTF.

The chain has TRBV25-1 and TRBJ1-4; TRBD1 agrees at 9 bases. The V gene end was trimmed by 5 bases and the J gene end by 8 bases; junction bases not matched to a gene: 9. The CDR3 contains 15 residues. Germline CDR1 MGHDK, CDR2 SYGVNS. DNA for the CDR3: TGTGCCAGCAGTACCCCCGGGACAGGGAGGGAAAAACTGTTTTTT. Translated: CASSTPGTGREKLFF.

The genes are TRBV12-3 or TRBV12-4 and TRBJ2-2; unclear D gene. V gave up 4 bases and J gave up 16 bases, with 16 bases separating them. The CDR3 is made up of 12 amino acids. CDR3 residues: CASSSRWMSRFF. The CDR3 nucleotides are TGTGCCAGCAGTTCCAGGTGGATGTCCCGGTTTTTT.

This clonotype was observed many times. The chain couples TRBV15 to TRBJ2-1; 11 bases are a match to TRBD1. This CDR3 region has 16 residues. The J segment lost 6 bases and the V segment lost 1 base, leaving 5 bases of the junction unmatched. Germline V gene data show CDR1 as LNHNV and CDR2 as YYDKDF (reference sequence). CDR3 sequence: CATSRVAGTGGNEQFF. CDR3 DNA sequence: TGTGCCACCAGCAGAGTCGCCGGGACAGGGGGCAATGAGCAGTTCTTC.

This clonotype was picked up many times. The gene calls are TRBV6-4 and TRBJ1-5, with a possible D match to TRBD1 (5 bases). The CDR3 length is 13 residues. Germline V CDR1 and CDR2: MRHNA, SNTAGT. V lost 4 bases and J lost 2, with 6 bases in between. Here the CDR3 DNA reads TGTGCCAGCAGTGCGGGGGGCAATCAGCCCCAGCATTTT. Translated, it gives CASSAGGNQPQHF.

Only a few counts were recorded for this clonotype. The gene calls are TRBV4-3 and TRBJ1-4; tentatively, D is TRBD1 (5 bases). The CDR3 contains 15 residues. Germline CDR1 reads LGHNA; CDR2 reads YSLEER. Trimming stripped 4 bases from V and 5 bases from J, with 14 bases between. The CDR3 is CASSPLGRENEKLFF. DNA of the CDR3: TGCGCCAGCAGCCCTTTGGGCAGGGAAAATGAAAAACTGTTTTTT.

The chain recombines TRBV5-5 with TRBJ2-5, with D maybe TRBD1 (5 bases). Germline V gene lookup returns CDR1 SGHKS and CDR2 YYEKEE (reference sequence). There are 15 residues in the CDR3. V lost 1 base and J 1 base, leaving 11 bases between the germline ends. CDR3 nucleotide sequence: TGTGCCAGCAGCTTGTTTTCGACAGTCCAAGAGACCCAGTACTTC. Its protein product is CASSLFSTVQETQYF.

This clonotype was seen just once. Here the CDR3 reads CAWSRGGGTDTQYF. In DNA, the CDR3 is TGTGCCTGGAGTAGGGGTGGGGGCACAGATACGCAGTATTTT. This chain uses TRBV30 with TRBJ2-3; perhaps TRBD1 as D (5 bases). The V gene lost 2 bases and the J gene lost 1 base, with 10 bases spanning the gap. The germline gives CDR1 GTSNPN, CDR2 SVGIG (reference sequence). This CDR3 has 14 residues.